This T cell receptor beta chain was documented in a study of a mutant IDH1 vaccine in newly diagnosed glioma. Study-wide points: Among top peripheral T cell clonotypes, changes seemed unrelated to pseudoprogression.

This table comes from immunoSEQ multiplex PCR, and its TCRdb copy is limited to in-frame clones, with some not included. The sample records some 25,000 clones, around 82% being singletons. Time point meaning: week 11, during vaccination. The study gave 300 ug of mutant IDH1 20-mer peptide per vaccine dose, with topical imiquimod. In the case of this clone: No antigen is known for it. One end of the junction does not line up with germline, which may come from a read error.

This sequence originates from a woman aged 18-29 years with glioma. The material sequenced was PBMCs, taken from a glioma patient whose treatment included an IDH1 peptide vaccine.

The CDR3 DNA sequence: TGCAGTGCTAGCAAAGGGTTCTCGACAGGTTTT. Translated, it gives CSASKGFSTGF. The chain carries TRBV20-1 and TRBJ1-3; perhaps TRBD1 as D (6 bases). The CDR3 is made up of 11 amino acids. Germline-derived CDR1 and CDR2 are DFQATT and SNEGSKA (reference sequence).